One and the same sample provided the 18 T cell receptor beta chains below, sequenced in a study of blood T cells in healthy people across ages. Together with a sample-barcoded 5' primer, a J-beta primer mix was included in a second PCR lasting roughly 7 to 11 cycles. TCRdb processed the 5' RACE reads anew with MiXCR; each CDR3 protein has one entry. The profile covers 1.5 million to 2 million distinct CDR3 sequences, with about 28% appearing a single time and 6.5% to 8.5% taken by the ten largest. Material for sequencing was blood. These receptor sequences come from a woman under 40 in good health.

This chain uses TRBV7-9 with TRBJ2-3; D remains ambiguous. Germline V CDR1 and CDR2: SEHNR, FQNEAQ (reference sequence). The CDR3 loop spans 15 amino acids. Trimming cost V 1 base and J 4 bases, with 12 bases left between them. This CDR3 reads CASSLGKLGPDTQYF. The CDR3 nucleotides read TGTGCCAGCAGCTTAGGGAAACTTGGACCAGATACGCAGTATTTT.

This clonotype was counted only a few times. The chain employs TRBV7-9 and TRBJ1-6, with a weak D call TRBD1 (5 bases). V shed 5 bases and J shed 0 bases, with 8 bases lying between them. Germline CDR1 and CDR2: SEHNR and FQNEAQ (reference sequence). This CDR3 is 15 amino acids long. CDR3 DNA sequence: TGTGCCAGCAGCGCGGACATCTCCTATAATTCACCCCTCCACTTT. The encoded protein is CASSADISYNSPLHF.

Ten or more counts support this clonotype. The chain has TRBV6-5 and TRBJ2-7; weak D call: TRBD1 (6 bases). This CDR3 is built from 14 residues. Germline assignment: CDR1 MNHEY and CDR2 SVGAGI. Trimming removed 5 bases at V and 2 bases at J, with 13 bases between. The CDR3 region is CASSKLQGPYEQYF. CDR3 DNA: TGTGCCAGCAGTAAACTACAGGGCCCCTACGAGCAGTACTTC.

Note on this clonotype: A junction end diverges from the germline sequence, so it may reflect a read error. The J gene is TRBJ2-6, the V gene TRBV14; TRBD1 is a possible D gene (5 bases). This CDR3 is 14 amino acids long. The germline V gene has CDR1 SGHDN and CDR2 FVKESK. DNA for the CDR3: TGTGCCAGCAGCAACATTTCTGGGGCCAACGTCCGGACTTTC. It is translated as CASSNISGANVRTF.

The chain couples TRBV7-9 to TRBJ2-5; TRBD1 agrees at 7 bases. Unmatched junction bases numbered 11, after V lost 5 bases and J lost 5 bases. CDR1 is SEHNR, CDR2 FQNEAQ, per germline (reference sequence). This CDR3 is 15 amino acids long. CDR3 coding DNA: TGTGCCAGCAGCCCTAACACAGGGGCCGGGGAGACCCAGTACTTC. The encoded protein is CASSPNTGAGETQYF.

The rearrangement uses TRBV7-2 and TRBJ2-7; D is uncertain. V dropped 3 bases and J dropped 5 bases, with 8 bases sitting between them. This CDR3 has 12 amino acids. The germline V gene has CDR1 SGHTA and CDR2 FQGNSA. The CDR3 bases are TGTGCCAGCAGCTTTCGGATCGACGAGCAGTACTTC. Its protein product is CASSFRIDEQYF.

This clonotype was detected only a few times. The chain joins TRBV2 to TRBJ2-4; 7 bases line up with TRBD2. The DNA end favors TRBJ2-7, so the J call may be wrong. The CDR3 extends over 16 amino acids. Germline V gene lookup returns CDR1 SNHLY and CDR2 FYNNEI. CDR3 in amino acids: CASKISSGPYPYEQYF. The CDR3 nucleotides are TGTGCCAGCAAAATATCTAGCGGACCTTACCCCTACGAGCAGTACTTC.

This rearrangement joins TRBV5-1 to TRBJ2-3; TRBD1 agrees at 10 bases. CDR3 size: 17 residues. V dropped 4 bases and J dropped 7; count of bases not matched to a gene: 15. From germline, CDR1 is SGHRS and CDR2 YFSETQ. CDR3 nucleotide sequence: TGCGCCAGCAGCCCTCATTTACCGGGACAGGGGATACATACGCAGTATTTT. It translates to CASSPHLPGQGIHTQYF.

This clonotype has just a few counts. V gene TRBV6-6 combines with J gene TRBJ2-5, with a weak D call TRBD2 (5 bases). The CDR3 covers 17 residues. The V and J ends lost 2 bases and 2 bases respectively, with 18 bases between them. Germline V gene sequence: CDR1 MNHNY, CDR2 SVGAGI (reference sequence). The CDR3 region is CASSYNAAGVGQETQYF. CDR3 sequence (DNA): TGTGCCAGCAGTTACAATGCGGCGGGCGTGGGGCAAGAGACCCAGTACTTC.

The V call is TRBV21-1, the J call TRBJ1-1; the table's TRBD1 call for D was not verified on the DNA. TRBV21-1 counts as a pseudogene. The CDR3 has 15 amino acids. CDR3 residues: CASSKGTGENTEAFF. CDR3 DNA: TGTGCCAGCAGCAAAGGTACAGGGGAGAACACTGAAGCTTTCTTT.

The V gene is TRBV24-1, the J gene TRBJ2-5; tentatively, D is TRBD2 (5 bases). Germline values: CDR1 KGHDR, CDR2 SFDVKD. V lost 7 bases and J lost 2, with 10 bases in between. CDR3 length: 13 amino acids. DNA for the CDR3: TGTGCCACCAGGGTACCGGGACAAGAGACCCAGTACTTC. It specifies CATRVPGQETQYF.

The sample holds many counts of this clonotype. This chain connects TRBV12-3 or TRBV12-4 to TRBJ2-7, with unresolved D. Trimming shortened V by 2 bases and J by 0 bases, and 11 bases separated the two germline ends. The CDR3 consists of 15 residues. DNA for the CDR3: TGTGCCAGCAGTTTAAAGGGCTCGAGCTCCTACGAGCAGTACTTC. It translates to CASSLKGSSSYEQYF.

This clonotype was detected a few times. V usage is TRBV29-1 and J usage is TRBJ2-3; either TRBD1 or TRBD2 may fit D (7 bases each). The CDR3 length is 14 residues. The V gene's germline CDR1 is SQVTM and CDR2 ANQGSEA. V was clipped by 6 bases and J by 0 bases, with 13 bases between them. CDR3 sequence: CSVQGGSSTDTQYF. The DNA of the CDR3 is TGCAGCGTCCAGGGGGGGTCTAGCACAGATACGCAGTATTTT.

The rearrangement links TRBV18 to TRBJ1-1; no firm D call. CDR1 KGHSH and CDR2 LQKENI come from the germline V gene. Trimming pared 6 bases from V and 6 bases from J, leaving 14 bases between. The CDR3 spans 13 residues. The DNA of the CDR3 is TGTGCCAGCTCTCTATCTCAGCGGGCTGAAGCTTTCTTT. It translates to CASSLSQRAEAFF.

At least ten counts were recorded for this clonotype. The chain has TRBV6-5 and TRBJ2-5, with TRBD2 matching 11 bases. V trimming: 3 bases; J trimming: 0 bases; junction bases outside the gene matches: 12. The CDR3 is 19 residues long. From germline, CDR1 is MNHEY and CDR2 SVGAGI. CDR3: CASSYRAGLAGRHQETQYF. CDR3 in DNA: TGTGCCAGCAGTTATAGGGCCGGACTAGCGGGCCGACACCAAGAGACCCAGTACTTC.

This clonotype appeared a few times. The V gene is TRBV9, the J gene TRBJ2-5; D possibly corresponds to TRBD1 (5 bases). The germline V gene encodes CDR1 SGDLS and CDR2 YYNGEE. CDR3 length equals 14 residues. Trimming shortened V by 3 bases and J by 1 base, and 10 bases separated the two germline ends. CDR3: CASSAIGVQETQYF. The CDR3 region has the DNA TGTGCCAGCAGCGCTATAGGGGTCCAAGAGACCCAGTACTTC.

This clonotype was detected a few times. This chain connects TRBV27 to TRBJ2-4; tentative D call: TRBD1 (5 bases). The CDR3 has 13 residues. CDR1 MNHEY and CDR2 SMNVEV come from the germline V gene (reference sequence). Trimming removed 6 bases at V and 7 bases at J, with 13 bases between. The CDR3 DNA follows: TGTGCCAGCAGCCAATCTAAGGGGAACATTCAGTACTTC. It specifies CASSQSKGNIQYF.

This clonotype has ten or more counts. This chain connects TRBV10-2 to TRBJ2-1, with D unclear. Trimming cost V 8 bases and J 9 bases, with 20 bases left between them. This CDR3 spans 14 amino acids. Per the germline V gene, CDR1 is WSHSY and CDR2 is SAAADI. CDR3 in amino acids: CASSFRAPQSEQFF. DNA of the CDR3: TGCGCCAGCTCCTTCCGAGCGCCCCAAAGTGAGCAGTTCTTC.